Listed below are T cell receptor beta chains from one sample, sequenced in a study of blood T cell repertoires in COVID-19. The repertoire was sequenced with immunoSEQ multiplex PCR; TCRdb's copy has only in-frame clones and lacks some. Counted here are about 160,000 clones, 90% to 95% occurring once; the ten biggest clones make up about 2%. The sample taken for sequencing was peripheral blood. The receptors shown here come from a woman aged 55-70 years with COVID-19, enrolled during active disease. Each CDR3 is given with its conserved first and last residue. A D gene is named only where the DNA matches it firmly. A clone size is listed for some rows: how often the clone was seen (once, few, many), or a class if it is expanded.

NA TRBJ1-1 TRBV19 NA TGTGCCAGTAGTATAGGCGAGGTTAGCACTGAAGCTTTCTTT CASSIGEVSTEAFF
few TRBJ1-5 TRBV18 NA TGTGCCAGCTCACTACTAGGGACAACCGGAGGCGGGCCCCAGCATTTT CASSLLGTTGGGPQHF
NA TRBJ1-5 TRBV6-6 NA TGTGCCAGCAGTTACTGGGGAGACCCAAGCAATCAGCCCCAGCATTTT CASSYWGDPSNQPQHF
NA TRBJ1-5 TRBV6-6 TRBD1 TGTGCCAGCAGTCCACCCGACAGGGCCAATCAGCCCCAGCATTTT CASSPPDRANQPQHF
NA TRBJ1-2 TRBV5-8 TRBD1 TGTGCCAGCAGCTTGGCCCCTGGGACAGGCGAAAGATATGGCTACACCTTC CASSLAPGTGERYGYTF
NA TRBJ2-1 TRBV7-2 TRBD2 TGTGCCAGCAGCTTAACCCGCCAGTGGCGGGGGGCTTTGGATGAGCAGTTCTTC CASSLTRQWRGALDEQFF
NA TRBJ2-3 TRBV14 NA TGTGCCAGCAGCCAAGATAGGGGGGGCGGGACAGATACGCAGTATTTT CASSQDRGGGTDTQYF
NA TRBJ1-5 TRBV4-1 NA TGCGCCAGCAGCCAAGATCGGGATCAGCCCCAGCATTTT CASSQDRDQPQHF
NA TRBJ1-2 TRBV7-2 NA TGTGCCAGCAGCTTATCGACCGGCCAGGGGCATAACTATGGCTACACCTTC CASSLSTGQGHNYGYTF
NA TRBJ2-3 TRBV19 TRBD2 TGTGCCAGTAGGACTAGCGGGGGGGCTACGGATACGCAGTATTTT CASRTSGGATDTQYF
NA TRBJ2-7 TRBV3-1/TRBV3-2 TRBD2 TGTGCCAGCAGCCAAGCCCGACTAGCGGGGGGTTCCGAGCAGTACTTC CASSQARLAGGSEQYF
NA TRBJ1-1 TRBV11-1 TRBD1 TGTGCCAGCAGCAGATCGACAGGGGGCTACACTGAAGCTTTCTTT CASSRSTGGYTEAFF
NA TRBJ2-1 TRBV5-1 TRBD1 TGCGCCAGCCAGCCAACAGGGGACTACAATGAGCAGTTCTTC CASQPTGDYNEQFF
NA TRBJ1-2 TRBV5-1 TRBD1 TGCGCCAGCAGCTTAACAGGGGACTATGGCTACACCTTC CASSLTGDYGYTF
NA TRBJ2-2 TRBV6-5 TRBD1 TGTGCCAGCGTTACAGGGGGCGCGGCCGGGGAGCTGTTTTTT CASVTGGAAGELFF
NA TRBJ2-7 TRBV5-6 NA TGTGCCAGCAGCCCACCCGGTCTGCCGTACGAGCAGTACTTC CASSPPGLPYEQYF
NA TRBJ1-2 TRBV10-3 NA TGTGCCATCAGTGAACGGCTCGGGGGAGAGATTAACTATGGCTACACCTTC CAISERLGGEINYGYTF
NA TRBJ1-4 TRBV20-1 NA TGCAGTGCTAGTTTTGACACTAGAAAACTGTTTTTT CSASFDTRKLFF
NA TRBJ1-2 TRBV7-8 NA TGTGCCAGCAGCTTAGGTAGACAGTACTATGGCTACACCTTC CASSLGRQYYGYTF
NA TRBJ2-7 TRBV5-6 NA TGTGCCAGCAGCGAAGGGAGCTCCTACGAGCAGTACTTC CASSEGSSYEQYF
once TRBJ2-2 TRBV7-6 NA TGTGCCAGCAGCTTCGGGTCACCGGGCACCGGGGAGCTGTTTTTT CASSFGSPGTGELFF
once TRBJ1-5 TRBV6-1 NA TGTGCCAGCAGTGAAGTTACGGGCAGGGGCAATCAGCCCCAGCATTTT CASSEVTGRGNQPQHF
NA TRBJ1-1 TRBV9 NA TGTGCCAGCAGCGGAACAGTGGGGAACACTGAAGCTTTCTTT CASSGTVGNTEAFF
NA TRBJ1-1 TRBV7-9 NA TGTGCCAGCAGCTTAGCCGTTGAAGCTTTCTTT CASSLAVEAFF
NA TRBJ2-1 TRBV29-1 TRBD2 TGCAGCGTTGAATGGGCGGGGGAAACCCGAATATCCTACAATGAGCAGTTCTTC CSVEWAGETRISYNEQFF
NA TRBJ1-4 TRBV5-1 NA TGCGCCAGCAGCCCGTCAGTGCGGGAAAAACTGTTTTTT CASSPSVREKLFF
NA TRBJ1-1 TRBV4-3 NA TGCGCCAGCAGCCAAACAGAACTGAACACTGAAGCTTTCTTT CASSQTELNTEAFF
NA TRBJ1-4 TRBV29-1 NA TGCAGCGTCAACGGGGAGGGAGAAAAACTGTTTTTT CSVNGEGEKLFF
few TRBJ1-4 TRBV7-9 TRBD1 TGTGCCAGCAACGATACCAGGGGGCTCGCTAATGAAAAACTGTTTTTT CASNDTRGLANEKLFF
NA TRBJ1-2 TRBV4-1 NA TGCGCCAGCAGCCAAGGGATGCGGCGGGGAAGATATGGCTACACCTTC CASSQGMRRGRYGYTF